This TCR beta chain is from a study of naive and memory T cell subsets. Overall study findings and caveats: In CD4 and CD8 cells, diversity dropped from naive through EMRA. In naive cells, over 85% of TCR sequences were seen only once.

The CDR3 covers 14 residues. Unmatched junction bases numbered 4, after V lost 4 bases and J lost 2 bases. The germline V gene has CDR1 MNHEY and CDR2 SMNVEV (reference sequence). An equimolar mix of two oligonucleotides served as the beta constant-region primer for TRBC1 and TRBC2. TCRdb reprocessed the UMI-ligation and nested PCR reads via MiXCR and lists one record per CDR3 protein. Found here are some 150,000 distinct CDR3 sequences, approximately 15% of them singletons; the top ten hold approximately 0.15%. Concerning this clonotype: No antigen is known for it.

This sequence was found in a human donor in good health. Sequenced: naive CD4+ T cells from blood. The chain is built from TRBV27 and TRBJ2-5; TRBD2 matches 7 bases. The CDR3 DNA is TGTGCCAGCAGTTCTCCGGGACTACAAGAGACCCAGTACTTC. Encoded protein: CASSSPGLQETQYF.